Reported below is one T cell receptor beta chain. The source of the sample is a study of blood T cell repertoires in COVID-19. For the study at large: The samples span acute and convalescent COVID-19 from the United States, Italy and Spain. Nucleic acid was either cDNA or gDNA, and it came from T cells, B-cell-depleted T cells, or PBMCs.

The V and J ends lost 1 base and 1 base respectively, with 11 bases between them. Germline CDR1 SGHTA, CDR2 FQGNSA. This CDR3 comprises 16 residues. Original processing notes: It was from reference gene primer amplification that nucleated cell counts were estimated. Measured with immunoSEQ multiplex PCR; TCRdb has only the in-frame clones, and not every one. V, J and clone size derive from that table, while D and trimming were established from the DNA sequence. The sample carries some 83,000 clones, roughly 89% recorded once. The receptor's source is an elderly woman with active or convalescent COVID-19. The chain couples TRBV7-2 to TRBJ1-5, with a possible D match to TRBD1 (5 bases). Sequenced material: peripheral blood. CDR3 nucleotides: TGTGCCAGCAGCTTAGAGGGCAGGGTCAGCAATCAGCCCCAGCATTTT. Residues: CASSLEGRVSNQPQHF.